This is a list of T cell receptor beta chains from one sample in a study of blood T cell repertoires in COVID-19. Only in-frame clones appear in the TCRdb table, and some are missing; sequencing was by immunoSEQ multiplex PCR. The sample lists a few hundred thousand clones; 90% were seen once. The sequenced sample was peripheral blood. All receptors come from a woman between 35 and 50 years old with COVID-19, enrolled during active disease. CDR3s include the opening cysteine and the closing phenylalanine or tryptophan. The D gene is left open where the match is weak. Clone size appears in some rows only: once, few, many, or a class for an expanded clone.

V: TRBV5-1; size: NA; J: TRBJ2-7; length: 15; D: TRBD2; CDR3: CASSLLAGEEQEQYF; DNA: TGCGCCAGCAGCCTCTTAGCGGGAGAGGAGCAAGAGCAGTACTTC
V: TRBV5-1; size: NA; J: TRBJ2-7; length: 14; D: NA; CDR3: CASSLQISSYEQYF; DNA: TGCGCCAGCAGCTTGCAGATAAGCTCCTACGAGCAGTACTTC
V: TRBV7-9; size: NA; J: TRBJ2-7; length: 17; D: NA; CDR3: CASSAPNTKGRNYEQYF; DNA: TGTGCCAGCAGCGCGCCGAACACTAAGGGGCGGAACTACGAGCAGTACTTC
V: TRBV18; size: NA; J: TRBJ2-7; length: 13; D: NA; CDR3: CASSPDSTYEQYF; DNA: TGTGCCAGCTCACCGGACAGTACCTACGAGCAGTACTTC
V: TRBV9; size: few; J: TRBJ1-5; length: 13; D: NA; CDR3: CASSVGQGKPQHF; DNA: TGTGCCAGCAGCGTGGGGCAGGGCAAACCCCAGCATTTT
V: TRBV7-2; size: NA; J: TRBJ2-3; length: 18; D: TRBD2; CDR3: CASSLEASGGRVADTQYF; DNA: TGTGCCAGCAGCTTAGAGGCTAGCGGGGGCAGAGTGGCAGATACGCAGTATTTT
V: TRBV18; size: NA; J: TRBJ2-5; length: 13; D: NA; CDR3: CASSPGTQETQYF; DNA: TGTGCCAGCTCACCAGGGACACAGGAGACCCAGTACTTC
V: TRBV19; size: NA; J: TRBJ1-5; length: 19; D: TRBD1; CDR3: CASSPRLGQGTLSNQPQHF; DNA: TGTGCCAGTAGTCCTCGTCTGGGACAGGGAACCCTTAGCAATCAGCCCCAGCATTTT
V: TRBV29-1; size: NA; J: TRBJ1-1; length: 13; D: NA; CDR3: CSVETVMNTEAFF; DNA: TGCAGCGTTGAAACAGTAATGAACACTGAAGCTTTCTTT
V: TRBV10-2; size: NA; J: TRBJ2-1; length: 15; D: TRBD1; CDR3: CASSEILQGVNEQFF; DNA: TGCGCCAGCAGTGAGATCCTCCAGGGGGTAAATGAGCAGTTCTTC
V: TRBV28; size: NA; J: TRBJ1-6; length: 15; D: NA; CDR3: CASSLSDGRYSPLHF; DNA: TGTGCCAGCAGTTTGTCTGACGGGAGATATTCACCCCTCCACTTT
V: TRBV6-5; size: NA; J: TRBJ1-3; length: 15; D: NA; CDR3: CASSYSKGVGNTIYF; DNA: TGTGCCAGCAGTTACTCTAAAGGGGTAGGAAACACCATATATTTT
V: TRBV6-6; size: NA; J: TRBJ2-5; length: 13; D: TRBD1; CDR3: CASLGDSQETQYF; DNA: TGTGCCAGCTTGGGGGACAGCCAAGAGACCCAGTACTTC
V: TRBV5-1; size: NA; J: TRBJ2-2; length: 15; D: TRBD1; CDR3: CASSLGTGGVGELFF; DNA: TGCGCCAGCAGCTTGGGGACAGGGGGAGTCGGGGAGCTGTTTTTT
V: TRBV6-2/TRBV6-3; size: NA; J: TRBJ2-5; length: 16; D: NA; CDR3: CASSYSIGQLQETQYF; DNA: TGTGCCAGCAGTTACTCGATAGGACAGCTGCAAGAGACCCAGTACTTC
V: TRBV28; size: once; J: TRBJ1-4; length: 14; D: TRBD1; CDR3: CASRTGGTNEKLFF; DNA: TGTGCCAGCAGGACAGGGGGCACTAATGAAAAACTGTTTTTT
V: TRBV5-1; size: NA; J: TRBJ1-3; length: 15; D: NA; CDR3: CASSLVGDRIDTIYF; DNA: TGCGCCAGCAGCTTGGTAGGGGATAGAATAGACACCATATATTTT
V: TRBV6-6; size: NA; J: TRBJ1-2; length: 12; D: NA; CDR3: CASREPIYGYTF; DNA: TGTGCCAGCAGAGAACCTATCTATGGCTACACCTTC
V: TRBV7-8; size: NA; J: TRBJ1-1; length: 14; D: NA; CDR3: CASSLVQGNTEAFF; DNA: TGTGCCAGCAGCTTAGTACAGGGGAACACTGAAGCTTTCTTT
V: TRBV6-4; size: many; J: TRBJ2-1; length: 15; D: TRBD1; CDR3: CASSEVPDRGNEQFF; DNA: TGTGCCAGCAGTGAAGTCCCGGACAGGGGCAATGAGCAGTTCTTC
V: TRBV9; size: NA; J: TRBJ2-1; length: 15; D: NA; CDR3: CASTPIADSYNEQFF; DNA: TGTGCCAGCACCCCGATAGCGGACTCCTACAATGAGCAGTTCTTC
V: TRBV5-1; size: NA; J: TRBJ2-2; length: 17; D: TRBD2; CDR3: CASSSKNRTRGAGELFF; DNA: TGCGCCAGCAGCTCTAAAAATCGAACCCGGGGGGCCGGGGAGCTGTTTTTT
V: TRBV6-5; size: NA; J: TRBJ1-6; length: 15; D: NA; CDR3: CATSFETGPNSPLHF; DNA: TGTGCCACCTCCTTCGAGACAGGTCCTAATTCACCCCTCCACTTT
V: TRBV3-1/TRBV3-2; size: NA; J: TRBJ2-7; length: 15; D: TRBD2; CDR3: CASSQARAGGGEQYF; DNA: TGTGCCAGCAGCCAAGCTCGAGCGGGAGGAGGCGAGCAGTACTTC
V: TRBV6-2/TRBV6-3; size: once; J: TRBJ1-5; length: 16; D: TRBD1; CDR3: CASSFGRDRRNQPQHF; DNA: TGTGCCAGCAGTTTCGGCAGGGACAGGCGCAATCAGCCCCAGCATTTT
V: TRBV19; size: NA; J: TRBJ1-1; length: 14; D: NA; CDR3: CASSNGRLNTEAFF; DNA: TGTGCCAGTAGTAACGGGAGGCTGAACACTGAAGCTTTCTTT
V: TRBV6-1; size: few; J: TRBJ1-2; length: 15; D: NA; CDR3: CASSESNHRVYGYTF; DNA: TGTGCCAGCAGTGAAAGTAACCACAGGGTGTATGGCTACACCTTC
V: TRBV18; size: NA; J: TRBJ2-6; length: 18; D: TRBD1; CDR3: CASSPPGQGIAGANVLTF; DNA: TGTGCCAGCTCACCACCGGGACAGGGGATAGCGGGGGCCAACGTCCTGACTTTC
V: TRBV7-9; size: once; J: TRBJ2-2; length: 16; D: TRBD2; CDR3: CASSFGTSGFTGELFF; DNA: TGTGCCAGCAGCTTCGGGACTAGCGGGTTTACCGGGGAGCTGTTTTTT
V: TRBV6-5; size: NA; J: TRBJ2-4; length: 15; D: TRBD2; CDR3: CASSYGGRSEDIQYF; DNA: TGTGCCAGCAGTTACGGCGGGAGGAGTGAAGACATTCAGTACTTC
V: TRBV21-1; size: NA; J: TRBJ2-3; length: 14; D: NA; CDR3: CATWGLAGADTQYF; DNA: TGTGCCACCTGGGGACTAGCGGGAGCGGATACGCAGTATTTT
V: TRBV5-1; size: NA; J: TRBJ2-7; length: 15; D: TRBD1; CDR3: CASSLGTGAAYEQYF; DNA: TGCGCCAGCAGCTTGGGGACAGGGGCCGCCTACGAGCAGTACTTC
V: TRBV5-1; size: NA; J: TRBJ1-2; length: 14; D: NA; CDR3: CASSLSRVGYGYTF; DNA: TGCGCCAGCAGCTTAAGCAGGGTGGGCTATGGCTACACCTTC
V: TRBV15; size: once; J: TRBJ1-5; length: 17; D: NA; CDR3: CATSRVFGWESNQPQHF; DNA: TGTGCCACCAGCAGAGTTTTCGGGTGGGAGAGCAATCAGCCCCAGCATTTT
V: TRBV27; size: NA; J: TRBJ1-2; length: 15; D: TRBD1; CDR3: CASSFRRTGVGGYTF; DNA: TGTGCCAGCAGTTTCCGTAGGACAGGTGTAGGTGGCTACACCTTC
V: TRBV9; size: NA; J: TRBJ1-1; length: 15; D: NA; CDR3: CASSVEGPGNTEAFF; DNA: TGTGCCAGCAGCGTAGAAGGCCCGGGGAACACTGAAGCTTTCTTT
V: TRBV14; size: NA; J: TRBJ2-7; length: 12; D: NA; CDR3: CASSHNYYEQYF; DNA: TGTGCCAGCAGCCACAACTACTACGAGCAGTACTTC
V: TRBV4-3; size: NA; J: TRBJ1-3; length: 16; D: NA; CDR3: CASSQDPRDSGNTIYF; DNA: TGCGCCAGCAGCCAAGATCCCAGGGACTCTGGAAACACCATATATTTT
V: TRBV4-1; size: NA; J: TRBJ1-2; length: 15; D: NA; CDR3: CASSQPRQGTYGYTF; DNA: TGCGCCAGCAGCCAACCCCGGCAGGGCACCTATGGCTACACCTTC
V: TRBV27; size: NA; J: TRBJ2-7; length: 15; D: NA; CDR3: CASSSRSAGGYEQYF; DNA: TGTGCCAGCAGTTCTAGATCGGCGGGCGGCTACGAGCAGTACTTC
V: TRBV7-9; size: NA; J: TRBJ1-1; length: 16; D: NA; CDR3: CASSSLTLLLNTEAFF; DNA: TGTGCCAGCAGCTCCTTAACCCTACTGCTGAACACTGAAGCTTTCTTT
V: TRBV19; size: NA; J: TRBJ1-4; length: 14; D: NA; CDR3: CASGYGVANEKLFF; DNA: TGTGCCAGTGGCTACGGGGTTGCTAATGAAAAACTGTTTTTT
V: TRBV5-1; size: NA; J: TRBJ2-3; length: 14; D: NA; CDR3: CASSLGQSTDTQYF; DNA: TGCGCCAGCAGCTTGGGACAGTCGACAGATACGCAGTATTTT
V: TRBV19; size: NA; J: TRBJ2-7; length: 13; D: TRBD2; CDR3: CASSTSGGYEQYF; DNA: TGTGCCAGTAGTACTAGCGGGGGCTACGAGCAGTACTTC
V: TRBV12-3/TRBV12-4; size: NA; J: TRBJ1-3; length: 13; D: NA; CDR3: CASTRARVNTIYF; DNA: TGTGCCAGCACCAGGGCCAGGGTCAACACCATATATTTT
V: TRBV7-2; size: NA; J: TRBJ2-3; length: 17; D: TRBD1; CDR3: CASSLGWGTGGTDTQYF; DNA: TGTGCCAGCAGCTTAGGGTGGGGGACAGGGGGAACAGATACGCAGTATTTT
V: TRBV28; size: NA; J: TRBJ1-1; length: 14; D: NA; CDR3: CASSTTFMNTEAFF; DNA: TGTGCCAGCAGTACGACATTCATGAACACTGAAGCTTTCTTT
V: TRBV24-1; size: NA; J: TRBJ2-1; length: 14; D: NA; CDR3: CATATSNSYNEQFF; DNA: TGTGCCACCGCTACTAGCAACTCCTACAATGAGCAGTTCTTC
V: TRBV19; size: NA; J: TRBJ2-7; length: 16; D: TRBD1; CDR3: CASSIPTGAPFYEQYF; DNA: TGTGCCAGTAGTATCCCGACAGGGGCGCCCTTCTACGAGCAGTACTTC
V: TRBV10-3; size: NA; J: TRBJ2-1; length: 15; D: NA; CDR3: CAISGQDNSYNEQFF; DNA: TGTGCCATCAGTGGTCAGGACAACTCCTACAATGAGCAGTTCTTC
V: TRBV18; size: NA; J: TRBJ1-6; length: 19; D: TRBD1; CDR3: CASSPYNNAGTGFNSPLHF; DNA: TGTGCCAGCTCACCATATAACAACGCCGGGACAGGGTTTAATTCACCCCTCCACTTT
V: TRBV5-6; size: NA; J: TRBJ1-4; length: 15; D: NA; CDR3: CASSYPTAPNEKLFF; DNA: TGTGCCAGCAGCTATCCGACAGCCCCTAATGAAAAACTGTTTTTT
V: TRBV30; size: NA; J: TRBJ1-3; length: 15; D: NA; CDR3: CAWSLGHRSGNTIYF; DNA: TGTGCCTGGAGCCTAGGACACCGCTCTGGAAACACCATATATTTT